The 12 T cell receptor beta chains listed next were all sequenced from one sample in a study of T cell responses to AZD1222 COVID-19 vaccine. The data were produced by immunoSEQ multiplex PCR, yet TCRdb's version contains in-frame clones alone and is incomplete. The data hold 200,000 or so clones, with almost 95% observed a single time. The material was peripheral blood, obtained on day 0 of AZD1222 vaccination. The receptors come from an adult in good health.

Remarks on this clone: The sample has other DNA sequences that encode this CDR3 too. CDR3 residues: CAWSVRGGEQYF. In nucleotides, the CDR3 is TGTGCCTGGAGTGTACGCGGCGGCGAGCAGTACTTC. The V and J genes are TRBV30 and TRBJ2-7; D is undetermined. Germline loops: CDR1 GTSNPN, CDR2 SVGIG (reference sequence). Trimming took off 0 bases at V and 6 bases at J, with 9 bases between the two ends. This CDR3 comprises 12 residues.

This sequence joins TRBV27 and TRBJ2-5, with 9 bases aligning to TRBD2. This CDR3 region has 14 residues. CDR1 is MNHEY, CDR2 SMNVEV, per germline (reference sequence). J gave up 9 bases and V 5 bases, and 10 bases lay outside the gene matches. The DNA of the CDR3 is TGTGCCAGCAGTACGACTAGCGGATATGGGGCCCAGTACTTC. It translates to CASSTTSGYGAQYF.

The chain joins TRBV25-1 to TRBJ1-1; D is undetermined. There are 13 residues in the CDR3. In germline, CDR1 is MGHDK, CDR2 SYGVNS. The germline V and J ends were trimmed by 6 bases and 7 bases, with 15 bases remaining between them. CDR3 amino acids: CASRGTNTFEAFF. In nucleotides, the CDR3 is TGTGCCAGCAGAGGAACAAACACCTTTGAAGCTTTCTTT.

This sequence joins TRBV2 and TRBJ2-7; 10 bases line up with TRBD1. Germline CDR1 and CDR2: SNHLY and FYNNEI. V gave up 3 bases and J gave up 4 bases; unmatched junction bases: 3. This CDR3 has 14 amino acids. CDR3 sequence reads: CASSEGTGVYEQYF. Here the CDR3 DNA reads TGTGCCAGCAGTGAGGGGACAGGGGTTTACGAGCAGTACTTC.

This chain uses TRBV24-1 with TRBJ2-5, with TRBD2 identical over 11 bases. CDR1 KGHDR and CDR2 SFDVKD come from the germline V gene. CDR3 length: 17 amino acids. The V segment lost 7 bases and the J segment 0 bases; nucleotides outside the gene matches: 9. CDR3 sequence (DNA): TGTGCCACCAGGGGTCGGCTAGCGGGAGGAAACCAAGAGACCCAGTACTTC. Protein sequence: CATRGRLAGGNQETQYF.

The genes are TRBV6-1 and TRBJ2-3, with D unclear. The CDR3 has 13 residues. The V gene lost 1 base and the J gene lost 5 bases, with 7 bases spanning the gap. Germline-derived CDR1 and CDR2 are MNHNS and SASEGT. The DNA of the CDR3 is TGTGCCAGCAGTGAAGGGGCAGAAGATACGCAGTATTTT. Protein sequence: CASSEGAEDTQYF.

This sequence joins TRBV28 and TRBJ1-5, with D possibly TRBD1 on 6 matching bases. Germline assignment: CDR1 MDHEN and CDR2 SYDVKM. The germline V and J ends were trimmed by 8 bases and 1 base, with 15 bases remaining between them. This CDR3 spans 15 amino acids. CDR3 nucleotide sequence: TGTGCCAGCCTGACAGGAGGGTTGAGCAATCAGCCCCAGCATTTT. Its protein product is CASLTGGLSNQPQHF.

V usage is TRBV12-3 or TRBV12-4 and J usage is TRBJ2-7; D remains ambiguous. V gave up 1 base and J gave up 2 bases, with 6 bases separating them. CDR3 size: 13 residues. CDR3 amino acids: CASSLVSPYEQYF. DNA for the CDR3: TGTGCCAGCAGTTTAGTTTCCCCCTACGAGCAGTACTTC.

This chain uses TRBV18 with TRBJ2-1; 11 bases match TRBD2. This CDR3 spans 14 amino acids. Germline V gives CDR1 KGHSH, CDR2 LQKENI. V was clipped by 5 bases and J by 8 bases; unmatched bases: 5. CDR3 DNA sequence: TGTGCCAGCTCAACGACTAGCGGGACGCATGAGCAGTTCTTC. It encodes CASSTTSGTHEQFF.

The chain has TRBV5-6 and TRBJ2-1, with TRBD2 matching over 7 bases. J was trimmed by 3 bases and V by 4 bases; bases with no gene match: 7. The CDR3 runs 15 residues. Germline assignment: CDR1 SGHDT and CDR2 YYEEEE. As DNA, the CDR3 is TGTGCCAGCAGCGATGGACCGGGAGGCTACAATGAGCAGTTCTTC. This sequence encodes CASSDGPGGYNEQFF.

The chain employs TRBV6-5 and TRBJ2-3; D uncertain. The CDR3 runs to 16 residues. Trimming took 0 bases from V and 6 from J, leaving 16 bases between them. In germline, CDR1 is MNHEY, CDR2 SVGAGI. The CDR3 nucleotides are TGTGCCAGCAGTTACTCGTCCTTGAGCTTGCGGGATACGCAGTATTTT. Translated: CASSYSSLSLRDTQYF.

This clone was picked up one time. CDR3 protein: CASSLVRRDYEQYF. Written as DNA, the CDR3 is TGTGCCAGCAGCTTAGTTAGAAGGGACTACGAGCAGTACTTC. V and J are TRBV7-8 and TRBJ2-7, with unresolved D. Trimming pared 1 base from V and 3 bases from J, leaving 10 bases between. Germline-derived CDR1 and CDR2 are SGHVS and FQNEAQ. The CDR3 spans 14 residues.